The present T cell receptor (beta chain) was sequenced within a study of T cells after yellow fever vaccination (dated by TCRdb to between 2019 and 2020). In terms of the full investigation: The SMART-Seq v4 Ultra Low Input RNA kit was used to prepare libraries from fractions with low cell numbers. Bulk TCR alpha and beta repertoires were sequenced longitudinally to track T-cell clones before and after primary and booster YFV17D yellow fever vaccination. Two healthy male donors, one aged 18 to 30 and one aged 30 to 40 years, made up the cohort. Blood was collected at multiple timepoints before and after primary and secondary immunization, and bulk PBMC replicates and cell subsets were isolated. General study outcomes and caveats: Compared with the primary T-cell response, the secondary T-cell response was weaker but faster, peaking on day 5 rather than day 15. The study included only a couple of donors, which limits how far the findings can be generalized. Most clones expanded after primary vaccination were re-detected after the booster (almost 97% of CD4 and approximately 89% of CD8), suggesting broad memory maintenance. Computational filtering was required because FACS-sorted repertoires could contain abundant contaminating clonotypes from the bulk population. A small share of clonotypes was detected in both CD4 and CD8 compartments, with the overlap likely arising from convergent recombination.

Cut back by 3 bases and 4 bases, the V and J ends lie 16 bases apart. CDR1 and CDR2 were assigned from the germline V gene (reference sequence) as DFQATT and SNEGSKA. Counted from cysteine to phenylalanine, this CDR3 has 15 amino acids. This entry keeps only the CDR3 DNA: 45 bases, framed from base 1. The reads were generated on an Illumina NovaSeq 6000. TCR cDNA was synthesized by 5'RACE template switching, through which a universal primer site and unique molecular identifiers were introduced. Priming for cDNA synthesis came from both the TCR alpha and TCR beta constant segments. Library amplification used two PCR steps, and the second PCR step added sample barcodes and sequencing adapters. Sequencing of the libraries was done on either Illumina HiSeq 2500 (2x100 bp) or NovaSeq (2x150 bp). Per the original workflow: Demultiplexing of reads and collapsing into UMI consensus sequences were performed with MIGEC, and V(D)J alignment was carried out with MiXCR. Using edgeR on replicate PBMC samples, clonotypes were called vaccine-responding if FDR was below 0.01 and the log2 fold change was above 5 up to day 15. Each bulk clonotype received a CD4 or CD8 identity based on whether the sequenced CD4 or CD8 repertoire contained that clonotype at higher abundance. TCRdb's own reprocessing of the public reads used fastp at Q25 and MiXCR and kept productive beta chains. Rows matching on CDR3 protein sequence are summarized as one entry with the most common DNA and genes. In this record, the V and J calls reflect TCRdb's handling and not the investigators' own analysis. Here the sample has approximately 240,000 distinct CDR3 sequences; about 3.7% occur a single time. The top ten hold about a fifth of the sample.

The treatment or condition label on this specimen signifies: live attenuated yellow fever vaccine strain. At each blood-draw timepoint, two biological replicates of bulk PBMCs were collected. PBMCs were isolated from peripheral blood using a standard Ficoll-Paque protocol. RNA was extracted with TriZol from bulk PBMCs, CD4 and CD8 fractions, and dextramer-positive and dextramer-negative fractions. This clonotype came up many times. The antigen it binds to is not known. Base-call qualities are not available, and no considerably larger clone is one nucleotide away. The sample consisted of PBMCs, taken 15 days after the yellow fever booster vaccination. Recombination connected TRBV20-1 to TRBJ2-1; a tentative D match to TRBD2 spans 5 bases. The TCR sequence derives from a man aged 18 to 30 who received the YFV17D yellow fever vaccine. The DNA is TGCAGTGCTAGTCGGGTGTTAGCGCCGTACAATGAGCAGTTCTTC. It encodes CSASRVLAPYNEQFF.